The next 24 T cell receptor beta chains were all read from a single sample in a study of cytomegalovirus exposure and HLA in healthy donors. TCRdb's table, derived via immunoSEQ multiplex PCR, lists solely in-frame clones and lacks some. The table includes tens of thousands of clones, approximately 94% detected once. Sequences were obtained from PBMCs. The source of these receptors is a man aged 18 to 30 in good health and CMV-seropositive.

This clone was counted once. The chain uses TRBV27 and TRBJ2-7; 8 positions agree with TRBD1. The CDR3 length is 14 residues. The germline V gene encodes CDR1 MNHEY and CDR2 SMNVEV (reference sequence). The ends lost 5 bases at V and 8 bases at J; junction bases unmatched: 11. The DNA for the CDR3 is TGTGCCAGCAGTCGCAACCCGACAGGGGCACAGCAGTACTTC. Amino acids: CASSRNPTGAQQYF.

The rearrangement joins TRBV25-1 to TRBJ1-6; TRBD1 matches 7 bases. V was pared by 7 bases and J by 9 bases, with 12 bases of the junction left unmatched. The CDR3 consists of 15 residues. Germline V gene data show CDR1 as MGHDK and CDR2 as SYGVNS. The CDR3 DNA follows: TGTGCCAGCAAAAGTACAGGGGTTTTCGGTTCACCCCTCCACTTT. Translation gives CASKSTGVFGSPLHF.

The genes are TRBV29-1 and TRBJ2-2, with D possibly being TRBD1 (6 bases). Per the germline V gene, CDR1 is SQVTM and CDR2 is ANQGSEA. This CDR3 spans 12 amino acids. V was clipped by 6 bases and J by 6 bases, with 11 bases between them. This CDR3 reads CSVGTGSGELFF. Written as DNA, the CDR3 is TGCAGCGTGGGTACAGGGTCCGGGGAGCTGTTTTTT.

V is TRBV7-9 and J is TRBJ2-7; D call uncertain. The CDR3 is 12 amino acids. Germline V lookup: CDR1 SEHNR, CDR2 FQNEAQ (reference sequence). V gave up 1 base and J gave up 6 bases, with 7 bases separating them. CDR3 sequence reads: CASSLVPSEQYF. CDR3 DNA: TGTGCCAGCAGCTTAGTTCCCTCCGAGCAGTACTTC. Based on the CDR3 plus reference TRBV7-9 and TRBJ2-7, the full variable domain is DTGVSQNPRHKITKRGQNVTFRCDPISEHNRLYWYRQTLGQGPEFLTYFQNEAQLEKSRLLSDRFSAERPKGSFSTLEIQRTEQGDSAMYLCASSLVPSEQYFGPGTRLTVT.

The chain links TRBV27 to TRBJ1-2; D not certain. Germline CDR1 MNHEY, CDR2 SMNVEV (reference sequence). There are 11 residues in the CDR3. V lost 8 bases, J lost 4 bases, and 8 bases lay in between. The CDR3 protein is CASGLGYGYTF. In DNA, the CDR3 is TGTGCCAGCGGACTCGGCTATGGCTACACCTTC.

The chain has TRBV5-1 and TRBJ2-7; the D is unclear. Germline V gene data show CDR1 as SGHRS and CDR2 as YFSETQ. This CDR3 is 13 amino acids long. The V and J ends lost 0 bases and 3 bases respectively, with 7 bases between them. CDR3 sequence (DNA): TGCGCCAGCAGCTTGGGGGCTTTCTACGAGCAGTACTTC. This gives the protein CASSLGAFYEQYF.

Details on this clone: Other DNA sequences within the sample encode an identical CDR3. The chain has TRBV11-2 and TRBJ2-1; TRBD1 matches 9 bases. Germline V gene data show CDR1 as SGHAT and CDR2 as FQNNGV. The junction had 1 base not matched to a gene; V was cut back by 0 bases and J by 4 bases. The CDR3 contains 15 residues. The CDR3 reads CASSLDGQGYNEQFF. As DNA, the CDR3 is TGTGCCAGCAGCTTAGACGGACAGGGGTACAATGAGCAGTTCTTC.

J is TRBJ1-5 and V is TRBV19; D is unclear. V was clipped by 6 bases and J by 3 bases, with 12 bases between them. The germline V gene has CDR1 LNHDA and CDR2 SQIVND (reference sequence). The CDR3 is made up of 14 amino acids. The CDR3 nucleotides read TGTGCCAGTAGGGGCAGGTCTCCCAATCAGCCCCAGCATTTT. Its translation is CASRGRSPNQPQHF.

The chain recombines TRBV27 with TRBJ1-1; D unclear. This CDR3 is built from 16 residues. The V end was cut by 3 bases, the J end by 6 bases, with 20 bases between. The germline CDR1 and CDR2 sequences are MNHEY and SMNVEV (reference sequence). The CDR3 spells CASSFGIGGNGAEAFF. CDR3 DNA: TGTGCCAGCAGTTTCGGGATCGGTGGAAATGGAGCTGAAGCTTTCTTT.

This chain links TRBV4-1 with TRBJ2-5; D not resolved. The CDR3 loop spans 13 amino acids. The V gene's germline CDR1 is MGHRA and CDR2 YSYEKL. V lost 2 bases and J lost 5, with 9 bases in between. CDR3 residues: CASSQLGLETQYF. The CDR3 DNA is TGCGCCAGCAGCCAACTAGGTTTGGAGACCCAGTACTTC.

This clone appeared a single time. V is TRBV5-4 and J is TRBJ1-2; 8 bases align to TRBD1. The CDR3 sequence is 15 residues long. V gave up 5 bases and J gave up 2 bases; unmatched junction bases: 8. Germline lookup yields CDR1 SGHNT and CDR2 YYREEE (reference sequence). DNA for the CDR3: TGTGCCAGCAGTCAACCGGGACAGGCGAACTATGGCTACACCTTC. Protein product: CASSQPGQANYGYTF.

This clone is a singleton in its sample. This chain uses TRBV7-6 with TRBJ2-5; TRBD2 matches 13 bases. CDR3 length equals 19 residues. V lost 1 base to trimming and J lost 7 bases; unmatched junction nucleotides: 15. Germline assignment: CDR1 SGHVS and CDR2 FNYEAQ. The CDR3, as DNA: TGTGCCAGCAGCTTAGTACTAGCGGGGGGGCCGGGGATGCGGGGGACCCAGTACTTC. It codes for CASSLVLAGGPGMRGTQYF.

The V call is TRBV5-1, the J call TRBJ2-1; 9 nucleotides align to TRBD2. Germline CDR1 is SGHRS and CDR2 is YFSETQ. V gave up 4 bases and J gave up 4 bases; unmatched junction bases: 6. CDR3 size: 15 residues. CDR3: CASSPSGGPYNEQFF. The CDR3 DNA reads TGCGCCAGCAGCCCCAGCGGGGGGCCTTACAATGAGCAGTTCTTC.

The chain links TRBV29-1 to TRBJ1-3, with D perhaps TRBD1 (6 bases). V lost 4 bases and J 2 bases, leaving 15 bases between the germline ends. Germline V gene data show CDR1 as SQVTM and CDR2 as ANQGSEA. The CDR3 consists of 15 residues. CDR3 bases: TGCAGCGTTGGCCTCAGCGGGGGGCCTGGAAACACCATATATTTT. It yields the protein CSVGLSGGPGNTIYF.

The chain joins TRBV7-9 to TRBJ2-1; 10 bases are shared with TRBD2. Germline V gene sequence: CDR1 SEHNR, CDR2 FQNEAQ (reference sequence). This CDR3 is 17 amino acids long. Trimming at V came to 5 bases and at J to 5 bases, leaving 12 bases not matched to a gene. The CDR3 sequence: CASSQGVAGGPHNEQFF. Written as DNA, the CDR3 is TGTGCCAGCAGCCAGGGGGTAGCGGGAGGTCCCCACAATGAGCAGTTCTTC.

This chain links TRBV9 with TRBJ2-7; 12 positions agree with TRBD2. Looked up from germline, CDR1 is SGDLS and CDR2 is YYNGEE. With 3 bases clipped from V and 2 bases from J, the junction kept 6 bases outside the gene matches. This CDR3 contains 16 residues. In nucleotides, the CDR3 is TGTGCCAGCAGCGAAACGACTAGCGGGGGTACCTACGAGCAGTACTTC. Translating it yields CASSETTSGGTYEQYF.

The rearrangement links TRBV5-5 to TRBJ1-5; 9 positions agree with TRBD1. CDR3 size: 16 residues. After removal of 3 bases from V and 3 bases from J, the junction contained 7 bases not matched to a gene. CDR1 is SGHKS and CDR2 is YYEKEE in the germline V gene (reference sequence). CDR3 in DNA: TGTGCCAGCAGCTCACAAGGGACAGGGTACAATCAGCCCCAGCATTTT. It is translated as CASSSQGTGYNQPQHF.

For this clone: The sample contains more than one DNA sequence encoding this CDR3. In DNA form, the CDR3 reads TGTGCCAGCAGCTTAGATCAGGGTCGGACTGAAGCTTTCTTT. The encoded protein is CASSLDQGRTEAFF. The V gene is TRBV11-2, the J gene TRBJ1-1, with TRBD1 as a possible D gene (5 bases). Deletions cut 0 bases from V and 5 bases from J, with 10 bases between. CDR1 and CDR2 (germline): SGHAT, FQNNGV. The CDR3 extends over 14 amino acids.

This chain links TRBV11-2 with TRBJ2-7; a weak D match, TRBD1 (5 bases). Germline assignment: CDR1 SGHAT and CDR2 FQNNGV. V lost 1 base and J 2 bases, leaving 9 bases between the germline ends. This CDR3 is built from 14 residues. CDR3 coding DNA: TGTGCCAGCAGCTTAGGACAGTCCACCTACGAGCAGTACTTC. Translating it yields CASSLGQSTYEQYF. Supplemented by reference TRBV11-2 and TRBJ2-7, the full variable domain reads EAGVAQSPRYKIIEKRQSVAFWCNPISGHATLYWYQQILGQGPKLLIQFQNNGVVDDSQLPKDRFSAERLKGVDSTLKIQPAKLEDSAVYLCASSLGQSTYEQYFGPGTRLTVT.

The V gene is TRBV7-3, the J gene TRBJ2-2, with 9 bases lining up with TRBD2. Trimming cost V 1 base and J 5 bases; bases outside gene matches: 14. The germline CDR1 and CDR2 sequences are SGHTA and FQGTGA. This CDR3 spans 19 amino acids. In nucleotides, the CDR3 is TGTGCCAGCAGCTTAAGGCCCTCGATGGGTAGCGGGAGTACCGGGGAGCTGTTTTTT. Protein sequence: CASSLRPSMGSGSTGELFF.

The chain combines TRBV5-1 with TRBJ1-1, with 9 bases fitting TRBD1. Per the germline V gene, CDR1 is SGHRS and CDR2 is YFSETQ. The length of the CDR3 is 13 residues. V was clipped by 4 bases and J by 11 bases; unmatched bases: 9. The CDR3, as DNA: TGCGCCAGCAGCGCAAGACAGGGGGAGGGCGCTTTCTTT. As protein: CASSARQGEGAFF.

The rearrangement links TRBV27 to TRBJ2-7; TRBD2 aligns across 8 bases. Germline values: CDR1 MNHEY, CDR2 SMNVEV (reference sequence). The CDR3 spans 14 residues. V was clipped by 2 bases and J by 2 bases; unmatched bases: 2. The CDR3 DNA reads as TGTGCCAGCAGTTTAAGCGGGAGCCCCTACGAGCAGTACTTC. Translation: CASSLSGSPYEQYF.

The rearrangement uses TRBV29-1 and TRBJ1-2; TRBD1 agrees at 10 bases. The CDR3 spans 15 residues. Germline CDR1 reads SQVTM; CDR2 reads ANQGSEA. V lost 4 bases and J lost 3; bases outside the gene matches: 8. The CDR3 nucleotides are TGCAGCGTTGGGGCGACAGGGGGCGCCTACTATGGCTACACCTTC. Encoded protein: CSVGATGGAYYGYTF. The full variable domain, in which reference TRBV29-1 and TRBJ1-2 provide the parts outside the CDR3, is SAVISQKPSRDICQRGTSLTIQCQVDSQVTMMFWYRQQPGQSLTLIATANQGSEATYESGFVIDKFPISRPNLTFSTLTVSNMSPEDSSIYLCSVGATGGAYYGYTFGSGTRLTVV.

The J gene is TRBJ1-2, the V gene TRBV28; 8 bases match TRBD1. This CDR3 is built from 15 residues. J gave up 8 bases and V 3 bases, and 11 bases lay outside the gene matches. CDR1 is MDHEN and CDR2 is SYDVKM in the germline V gene. The CDR3 bases are TGTGCCAGCAGTTTGGCAGGGGGCTTTTCGGGAGGCTACACCTTC. It yields the protein CASSLAGGFSGGYTF.